This is a list of T cell receptor beta chains from one sample in a study of T cells in Graves' hyperthyroidism and ophthalmopathy. One entry per CDR3 protein, called by TCRdb with MiXCR from the multiplex PCR reads. The table includes around 300,000 distinct CDR3 sequences, roughly 13% detected once. Sequenced: blood. Receptors originate from a woman in her thirties or forties with Graves' hyperthyroidism. The CDR3 runs from the conserved cysteine through the conserved F or W. Fields, in order: V gene, J gene, CDR3 protein.

TRBV27,TRBJ2-1,CASSPFQGAQYSYNEQFF
TRBV29-1,TRBJ1-2,CSVVRDSFKGGYTF
TRBV2,TRBJ2-7,CASSENRAPYEQYF
TRBV15,TRBJ2-1,CATSRDLLGNEQFF
TRBV24-1,TRBJ2-1,CATSDSQLLSPNEQFF
TRBV7-2,TRBJ2-7,CASSTHRGGGDEQYF
TRBV5-6,TRBJ2-3,CASSLARTSTQYF
TRBV3-1,TRBJ1-1,CASSPDGGRNTEAFF
TRBV6-6,TRBJ1-2,CASSYGSGQLYGYTF
TRBV3-1,TRBJ1-5,CASGQGSQPQHF
TRBV30,TRBJ2-2,CAWMSKGVAGELFF
TRBV12-3/TRBV12-4,TRBJ1-6,CASNDRGRRGSYNSPLHF
TRBV3-1,TRBJ2-7,CASSPGPKGNEQYF
TRBV5-1,TRBJ2-3,CASSLGGDGTQYF
TRBV24-1,TRBJ2-2,CATSDSGTGTTGELFF
TRBV20-1,TRBJ2-7,CSASRGASGGEQYF
TRBV5-1,TRBJ2-2,CASSLRSGDTGELFF
TRBV18,TRBJ1-5,CASSPRRTDNQPQHF
TRBV20-1,TRBJ2-5,CSAPGASLETQYF
TRBV2,TRBJ1-5,CASSPSGTGYQPQHF
TRBV10-3,NA,CASIGFSSYNEQYF
TRBV15,TRBJ2-5,CATSRRTSAKGETQYF
TRBV19,TRBJ1-5,CASRLQPRHF
TRBV3-1,TRBJ1-2,CASSQLDRNYGYTF
TRBV30,TRBJ2-1,CAWSAITRDEQFF
TRBV6-1,TRBJ2-7,CASRNPGQGGYEQYF
TRBV20-1,TRBJ1-5,CSAIPGTAPNQPQHF
TRBV19,TRBJ1-2,CASSTRRGDYGYTF
TRBV2,TRBJ1-4,CASSESATNEKLFF
TRBV14,TRBJ1-1,CASSRGRNTEAFF
TRBV27,TRBJ1-1,CASSGWGDSTEAFF
TRBV20-1,TRBJ2-5,CSARSTGRASRETQYF
TRBV4-1,TRBJ2-1,CASSQDWSGRFYEQFF
TRBV20-1,TRBJ1-4,CSVRTGDEKLFF
TRBV3-1,TRBJ2-7,CASSPRGLAVSYEQYF
TRBV5-6,TRBJ1-1,CASSLPRVNTEAFF
TRBV5-1,TRBJ2-3,CASRRDPWEADTQYF
TRBV5-4,TRBJ2-6,CASSFGSGSGANVLTF
TRBV20-1,TRBJ1-1,CSARRNVGQGGSEAFF
TRBV24-1,TRBJ1-5,CATSGVGSNQPQHF
TRBV6-1,TRBJ2-1,CASFPGPQRDEQFF
TRBV20-1,TRBJ2-1,CSAKGLAEGYNEQFF
TRBV20-1,TRBJ2-7,CSAINPKISYEQYF
TRBV28,TRBJ1-4,CASSRSSQGKNEKLFF
TRBV27,TRBJ1-1,CASQGPYTEAFF